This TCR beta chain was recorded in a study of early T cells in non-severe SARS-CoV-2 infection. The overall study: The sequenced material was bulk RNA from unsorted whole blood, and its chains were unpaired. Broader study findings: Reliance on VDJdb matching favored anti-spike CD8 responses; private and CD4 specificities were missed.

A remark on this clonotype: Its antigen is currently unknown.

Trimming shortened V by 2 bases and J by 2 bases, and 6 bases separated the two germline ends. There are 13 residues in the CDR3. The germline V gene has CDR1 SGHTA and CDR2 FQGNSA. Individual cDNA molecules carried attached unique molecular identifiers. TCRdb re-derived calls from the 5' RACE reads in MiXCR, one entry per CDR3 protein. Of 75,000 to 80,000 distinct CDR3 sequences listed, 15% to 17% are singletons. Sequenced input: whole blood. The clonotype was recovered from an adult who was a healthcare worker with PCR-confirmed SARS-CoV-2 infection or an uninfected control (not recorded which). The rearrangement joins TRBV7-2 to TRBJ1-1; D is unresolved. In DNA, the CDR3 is TGTGCCAGCAGCTTACCAGCAAACACTGAAGCTTTCTTT. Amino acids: CASSLPANTEAFF.